One and the same sample provided the 30 T cell receptor beta chains below, sequenced in a study of OX40 agonist ivuxolimab in advanced cancers. The assay was immunoSEQ multiplex PCR, and TCRdb's table has in-frame clones only and misses some. Among about 32,000 clones, about four fifths were seen once, and the ten largest hold about 20%. The source was CD4+ or CD8+ T cells sorted from blood, collected in a trial of the OX40 agonist ivuxolimab. The receptors come from an adult with an advanced solid tumor such as melanoma, head and neck, liver or kidney cancer.

V is TRBV30 and J is TRBJ1-5; 9 bases map to TRBD1. This CDR3 has 13 amino acids. Germline V gene sequence: CDR1 GTSNPN, CDR2 SVGIG (reference sequence). Trimming cost V 5 bases and J 5 bases; bases outside gene matches: 4. This CDR3 is CAWSQGADQPQHF. The CDR3, as DNA: TGTGCCTGGTCACAGGGGGCGGATCAGCCCCAGCATTTT.

The genes are TRBV7-2 and TRBJ2-1; the D is unclear. Germline loops: CDR1 SGHTA, CDR2 FQGNSA. There are 16 residues in the CDR3. Trimming cost V 1 base and J 1 base, with 11 bases left between them. CDR3 residues: CASSLGGRFSYNEQFF. The CDR3 bases are TGTGCCAGCAGCTTAGGTGGCAGATTTTCCTACAATGAGCAGTTCTTC.

This chain joins TRBV7-9 and TRBJ1-2; D gene ambiguous. Germline CDR1 SEHNR, CDR2 FQNEAQ (reference sequence). The CDR3 extends over 13 amino acids. Trimming took off 1 base at V and 8 bases at J, with 11 bases between the two ends. The CDR3 DNA sequence: TGTGCCAGCAGCTTAGAGGGATCCGGAGGCTACACCTTC. This gives the protein CASSLEGSGGYTF.

The chain carries TRBV10-3 and TRBJ2-7; TRBD2 matches 11 bases. Trimming cost V 4 bases and J 3 bases; bases outside gene matches: 5. In germline, CDR1 is ENHRY, CDR2 SYGVKD. This CDR3 is built from 15 residues. This chain's CDR3 is CAISGPGTSGYEQYF. The CDR3 nucleotides are TGTGCCATCAGTGGTCCCGGGACTAGCGGCTACGAGCAGTACTTC.

The CDR3 here is CASSPSHKTGGRYEQYF. For the CDR3, the DNA is TGTGCCAGCAGCCCCAGCCACAAGACAGGGGGCAGGTACGAGCAGTACTTC. The chain is built from TRBV5-6 and TRBJ2-7, with 10 bases fitting TRBD1. CDR1 SGHDT and CDR2 YYEEEE come from the germline V gene. V was pared by 4 bases and J by 4 bases, with 14 bases of the junction left unmatched. The CDR3 spans 17 residues.

The chain employs TRBV7-9 and TRBJ2-7; D may match TRBD1 or TRBD2 (5 bases each). This CDR3 region has 14 residues. V was cut by 5 bases and J by 1 base, with 12 bases left in between. Germline values: CDR1 SEHNR, CDR2 FQNEAQ (reference sequence). CDR3 in DNA: TGTGCCAGCAGCCACCGGGACGGATCCTACGAGCAGTACTTC. Amino acids: CASSHRDGSYEQYF.

The rearrangement links TRBV6-5 to TRBJ2-7, with D perhaps being TRBD1 or TRBD2 (5 bases each). V was pared by 2 bases and J by 3 bases, with 11 bases between. The CDR3 contains 14 residues. CDR1 and CDR2 (germline): MNHEY, SVGAGI. Written as DNA, the CDR3 is TGTGCCAGCAGTTACGCCGGGGCAGGCTACGAGCAGTACTTC. Its translation: CASSYAGAGYEQYF.

The rearrangement uses TRBV19 and TRBJ1-5; D gene ambiguous. The CDR3 extends over 15 amino acids. The V and J ends lost 6 bases and 3 bases respectively, with 15 bases between them. Germline V gene data show CDR1 as LNHDA and CDR2 as SQIVND (reference sequence). The CDR3 loop reads CASSLVDTINQPQHF. CDR3 bases: TGTGCCAGTAGCCTCGTCGATACGATCAATCAGCCCCAGCATTTT.

This clone occurred a few times. V is TRBV6-5 and J is TRBJ2-2; D is unclear. CDR1 and CDR2 from the germline V gene are MNHEY and SVGAGI. The CDR3 is made up of 15 amino acids. V lost 0 bases and J 1 base, leaving 6 bases between the germline ends. The CDR3 is CASSYSSQNTGELFF. CDR3 nucleotides: TGTGCCAGCAGTTACTCATCACAGAACACCGGGGAGCTGTTTTTT.

The chain has TRBV6-1 and TRBJ1-5; D is unclear. The CDR3 loop spans 12 amino acids. Germline V gene lookup returns CDR1 MNHNS and CDR2 SASEGT. V lost 8 bases, J lost 7 bases, and 12 bases lay in between. CDR3 DNA: TGTGCCAGCGGGCGGAGCGGGCAGCCCCAGCATTTT. It specifies CASGRSGQPQHF.

This clone was observed a few times. The CDR3 sequence is CAWSVFPRATYNEQFF. In nucleotides, the CDR3 is TGTGCCTGGAGTGTATTCCCGCGGGCAACTTACAATGAGCAGTTCTTC. J is TRBJ2-1 and V is TRBV30, with a tentative D call TRBD2 (5 bases). Germline CDR1 reads GTSNPN; CDR2 reads SVGIG (reference sequence). There are 16 residues in the CDR3. Trimming took 0 bases from V and 4 from J, leaving 16 bases between them.

The chain combines TRBV6-6 with TRBJ2-1; 7 bases align to TRBD2. This CDR3 spans 14 amino acids. Germline loops: CDR1 MNHNY, CDR2 SVGAGI (reference sequence). Germline trimming cut 6 bases from V and 0 bases from J; bases unmatched to any gene: 2. CDR3 sequence (DNA): TGTGCCAGCAGACTAGCGAGCTCCTACAATGAGCAGTTCTTC. It translates to CASRLASSYNEQFF.

The gene calls are TRBV7-6 and TRBJ2-7; either TRBD1 or TRBD2 may supply D (5 bases each). This CDR3 comprises 13 residues. V lost 4 bases, J lost 3 bases, and 10 bases lay in between. Germline V CDR1 and CDR2: SGHVS, FNYEAQ. CDR3 nucleotides: TGTGCCAGCAGCTCGGGGCAGCACTACGAGCAGTACTTC. Protein sequence: CASSSGQHYEQYF.

J is TRBJ1-3 and V is TRBV19; D remains ambiguous. From germline, CDR1 is LNHDA and CDR2 SQIVND (reference sequence). This CDR3 spans 16 amino acids. Trimming took off 6 bases at V and 0 bases at J, with 15 bases between the two ends. The CDR3 DNA sequence: TGTGCCAGTAGACCCTTTTCCGGCCGCTCTGGAAACACCATATATTTT. Its protein is CASRPFSGRSGNTIYF.

Regarding this clone: A read error may account for a junction end that differs from germline. Written as DNA, the CDR3 is TGCGCCAGCAGCCGCGAGCGGGTGAGCTCCTACAATGAGCAGTTCTTC. Amino acid sequence: CASSRERVSSYNEQFF. The chain employs TRBV11-2 and TRBJ2-1; maybe TRBD2 (6 bases). Germline CDR1 is SGHAT and CDR2 is FQNNGV. There are 16 residues in the CDR3.

This clone has only one observation. The chain joins TRBV2 to TRBJ2-7; D tentatively fits TRBD1 or TRBD2 (5 bases each). Between the trimmed V and J ends, which lost 5 bases and 5 bases, there was a span of 19 bases. The CDR3 extends over 15 amino acids. CDR1 SNHLY and CDR2 FYNNEI come from the germline V gene. The CDR3 bases are TGTGCCAGCAGTAAAGAACGGGGCCTTCGGGACGAGCAGTACTTC. Translation gives CASSKERGLRDEQYF.

This chain connects TRBV7-8 to TRBJ2-7; 8 bases align to TRBD1. Germline assignment: CDR1 SGHVS and CDR2 FQNEAQ. This CDR3 has 16 residues. Trimming at V came to 4 bases and at J to 3 bases, leaving 11 bases not matched to a gene. The CDR3 loop reads CASSSTGGQGIYEQYF. The CDR3 DNA sequence: TGTGCCAGCAGCTCCACAGGGGGGCAGGGTATCTACGAGCAGTACTTC.

The chain is built from TRBV6-6 and TRBJ2-7; D perhaps matches TRBD2 (5 bases). CDR1 and CDR2 (germline): MNHNY, SVGAGI (reference sequence). The CDR3 is 15 residues long. With 2 bases removed from V and 5 bases from J, the gap between germline ends came to 16 bases. The CDR3 here is CASSYEGSSGDEQYF. In nucleotides, the CDR3 is TGTGCCAGCAGTTACGAAGGGTCCTCCGGGGACGAGCAGTACTTC.

V gene TRBV5-1 combines with J gene TRBJ1-1; D unresolved. V lost 1 base and J lost 1, with 5 bases in between. The CDR3 contains 13 residues. The germline gives CDR1 SGHRS, CDR2 YFSETQ. The CDR3 spells CASSLWGNTEAFF. The CDR3 DNA follows: TGCGCCAGCAGCTTGTGGGGGAACACTGAAGCTTTCTTT.

The gene calls are TRBV4-1 and TRBJ1-2; D remains ambiguous. The germline V gene has CDR1 MGHRA and CDR2 YSYEKL. The CDR3 consists of 17 residues. V lost 4 bases and J 0 bases, leaving 18 bases between the germline ends. The chain's CDR3 is CASSPGRPQRANYGYTF. The CDR3 region has the DNA TGCGCCAGCAGCCCCGGTCGCCCCCAGCGGGCTAACTATGGCTACACCTTC.

This clone was counted a single time. V and J are TRBV5-4 and TRBJ1-2, with no clear D. Between the trimmed V and J ends, which lost 1 base and 6 bases, there was a span of 16 bases. CDR1 is SGHNT and CDR2 is YYREEE in the germline V gene (reference sequence). The CDR3 is made up of 15 amino acids. The CDR3 nucleotides are TGTGCCAGCAGCTTGTTGGGAAACAAGCGGCATGGCTACACCTTC. It specifies CASSLLGNKRHGYTF.

The genes are TRBV19 and TRBJ1-2; TRBD1 is a possible D gene (6 bases). The germline V and J ends were trimmed by 7 bases and 4 bases, with 16 bases remaining between them. Per germline, CDR1 LNHDA and CDR2 SQIVND (reference sequence). CDR3 length equals 14 residues. CDR3 loop: CASKEATGSYGYTF. DNA of the CDR3: TGTGCCAGTAAGGAGGCAACAGGGTCCTATGGCTACACCTTC.

This clone appeared a few times. J is TRBJ2-5 and V is TRBV5-1; the D call may be TRBD1 or TRBD2 (5 bases each). The CDR3 covers 14 residues. Germline CDR1 is SGHRS and CDR2 is YFSETQ. Trimming cost V 0 bases and J 1 base, with 7 bases left between them. CDR3 sequence: CASSLGGVQETQYF. The CDR3 DNA follows: TGCGCCAGCAGCTTGGGAGGGGTCCAAGAGACCCAGTACTTC.

V usage is TRBV30 and J usage is TRBJ1-4; D not resolved. Germline-derived CDR1 and CDR2 are GTSNPN and SVGIG (reference sequence). The CDR3 loop spans 16 amino acids. Deletions cut 2 bases from V and 7 bases from J, with 20 bases between. The DNA of the CDR3 is TGTGCCTGGAGTTCCACTCTTTATGGAACGGGTGAAAAACTGTTTTTT. Amino acid sequence: CAWSSTLYGTGEKLFF.

This chain joins TRBV12-1 and TRBJ2-1; whether TRBD1, the table's D call, matches the DNA was not checked. TRBV12-1 is described as a pseudogene. The length of the CDR3 is 15 residues. CDR3 amino acids: CASSIRDRDDNEQFF. The CDR3 nucleotides read TGTGCCAGCAGCATCCGGGACAGGGATGACAATGAGCAGTTCTTC.

This chain joins TRBV10-2 and TRBJ2-3; the match to TRBD1 covers 11 bases. This CDR3 contains 16 residues. Germline-derived CDR1 and CDR2 are WSHSY and SAAADI. V shed 1 base and J 7 bases; nucleotides not matched to a gene: 7. The CDR3 DNA reads TGCGCCAGCAGTGAGTTGAGGACAGGGGGCGCGCATACGCAGTATTTT. This encodes CASSELRTGGAHTQYF.

The chain joins TRBV7-9 to TRBJ1-2; no reliable D call. The V end lost 5 bases, the J end lost 4 bases, and 11 bases lay between the germline ends. The CDR3 is 13 residues long. Germline CDR1 and CDR2: SEHNR and FQNEAQ (reference sequence). The CDR3 coding sequence is TGTGCCAGCAGCCCCTGGGAGGCCTATGGCTACACCTTC. Translated: CASSPWEAYGYTF.

This clone was seen only a few times. The gene calls are TRBV11-2 and TRBJ1-2, with D tentatively TRBD1 (5 bases). The CDR3 has 15 amino acids. Germline CDR1 and CDR2: SGHAT and FQNNGV. The germline V and J ends were trimmed by 0 bases and 7 bases, with 15 bases remaining between them. The CDR3 nucleotides read TGTGCCAGCAGCTTAGATCGCCAGGGACCTGGTGGCTACACCTTC. It is translated as CASSLDRQGPGGYTF.

The chain carries TRBV2 and TRBJ2-3, with no clear D. Per the germline V gene, CDR1 is SNHLY and CDR2 is FYNNEI. The CDR3 contains 17 residues. The ends were cut back, 6 bases at V and 5 bases at J, with 24 bases in the middle. CDR3 in amino acids: CASRESTIPRRKDTQYF. The CDR3 nucleotides read TGTGCCAGCAGGGAATCGACCATACCACGCAGGAAAGATACGCAGTATTTT.

This chain joins TRBV7-6 and TRBJ2-5; D is undetermined. CDR1 SGHVS and CDR2 FNYEAQ come from the germline V gene. V was clipped by 7 bases and J by 3 bases, with 18 bases between them. CDR3 length: 15 residues. In DNA, the CDR3 is TGTGCCAGCAACCCTAATGGTGATGGGAAAGAGACCCAGTACTTC. Protein sequence: CASNPNGDGKETQYF. The entire variable domain, with the rest obtained from reference TRBV7-6 and TRBJ2-5, is as follows: GAGVSQSPRYKVTKRGQDVALRCDPISGHVSLYWYRQALGQGPEFLTYFNYEAQQDKSGLPNDRFSAERPEGSISTLTIQRTEQRDSAMYRCASNPNGDGKETQYFGPGTRLLVL.